The clone carrying this T cell receptor (beta chain) appeared many times. Antigen unknown. The sample is drawn from a study of T cells in Graves' hyperthyroidism and ophthalmopathy. Losses at the gene ends were 4 bases for V and 4 bases for J; bases not matched to a gene: 4. The CDR3 length is 14 residues. The germline V gene has CDR1 MNHNS and CDR2 SASEGT. RNA transcripts yielded amplified TCR beta CDR3 regions. TCR CDR3 underwent first-round RT-PCR with the HTBI primer set. TCRdb re-called the multiplex PCR reads through MiXCR, storing one row per CDR3 protein. Found here are about 400,000 distinct CDR3 sequences, roughly an eighth of them singletons; the top ten hold 5% to 6%. Study-level findings and limits: A model built on 13 V-J features separated ophthalmopathy from stable hyperthyroidism.

The genes are TRBV6-1 and TRBJ1-5; TRBD1 agrees at 7 bases. The sequence derives from a woman in her late teens or twenties with Graves' hyperthyroidism. The sample taken for sequencing was blood. CDR3 amino acids: CASSGPTGNQPQHF. CDR3 nucleotide sequence: TGTGCCAGCAGTGGCCCGACAGGGAATCAGCCCCAGCATTTT.